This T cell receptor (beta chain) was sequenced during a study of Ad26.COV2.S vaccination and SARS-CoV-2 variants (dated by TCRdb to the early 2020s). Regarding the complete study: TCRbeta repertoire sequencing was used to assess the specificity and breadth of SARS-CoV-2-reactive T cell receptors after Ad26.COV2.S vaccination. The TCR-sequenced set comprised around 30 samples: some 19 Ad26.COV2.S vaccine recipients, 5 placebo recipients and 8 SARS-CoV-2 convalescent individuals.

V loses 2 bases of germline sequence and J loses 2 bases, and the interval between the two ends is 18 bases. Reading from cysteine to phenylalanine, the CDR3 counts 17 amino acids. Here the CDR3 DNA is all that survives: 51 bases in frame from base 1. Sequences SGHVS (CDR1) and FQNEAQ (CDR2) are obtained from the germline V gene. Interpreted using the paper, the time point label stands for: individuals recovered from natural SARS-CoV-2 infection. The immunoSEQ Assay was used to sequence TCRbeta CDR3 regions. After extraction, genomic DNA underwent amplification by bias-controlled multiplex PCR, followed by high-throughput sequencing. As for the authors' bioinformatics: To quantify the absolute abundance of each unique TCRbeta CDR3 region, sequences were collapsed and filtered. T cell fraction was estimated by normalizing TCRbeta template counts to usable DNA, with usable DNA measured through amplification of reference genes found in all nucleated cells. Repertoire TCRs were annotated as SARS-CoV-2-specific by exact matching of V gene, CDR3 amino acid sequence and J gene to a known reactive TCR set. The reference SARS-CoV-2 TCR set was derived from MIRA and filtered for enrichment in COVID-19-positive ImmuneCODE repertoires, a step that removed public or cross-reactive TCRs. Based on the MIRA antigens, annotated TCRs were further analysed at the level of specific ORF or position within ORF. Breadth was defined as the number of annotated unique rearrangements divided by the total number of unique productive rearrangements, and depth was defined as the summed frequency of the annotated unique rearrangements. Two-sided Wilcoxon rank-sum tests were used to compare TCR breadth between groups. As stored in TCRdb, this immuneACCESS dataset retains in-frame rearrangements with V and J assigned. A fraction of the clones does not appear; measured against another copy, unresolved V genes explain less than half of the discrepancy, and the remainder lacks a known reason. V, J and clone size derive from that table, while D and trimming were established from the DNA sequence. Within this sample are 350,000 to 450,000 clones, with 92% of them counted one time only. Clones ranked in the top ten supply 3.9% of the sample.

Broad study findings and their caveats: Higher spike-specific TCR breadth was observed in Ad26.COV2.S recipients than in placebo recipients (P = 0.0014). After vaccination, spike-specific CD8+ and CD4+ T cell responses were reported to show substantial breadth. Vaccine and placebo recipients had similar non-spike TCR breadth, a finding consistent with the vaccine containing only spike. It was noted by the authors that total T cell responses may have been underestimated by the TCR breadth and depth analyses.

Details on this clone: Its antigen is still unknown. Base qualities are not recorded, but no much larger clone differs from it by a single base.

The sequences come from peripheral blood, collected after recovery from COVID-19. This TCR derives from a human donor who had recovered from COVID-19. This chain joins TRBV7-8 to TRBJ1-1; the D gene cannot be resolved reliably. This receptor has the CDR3 CASSLNHAGSLNTEAFF. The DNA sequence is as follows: TGTGCCAGCAGCTTAAATCACGCAGGCTCGTTAAACACTGAAGCTTTCTTT.